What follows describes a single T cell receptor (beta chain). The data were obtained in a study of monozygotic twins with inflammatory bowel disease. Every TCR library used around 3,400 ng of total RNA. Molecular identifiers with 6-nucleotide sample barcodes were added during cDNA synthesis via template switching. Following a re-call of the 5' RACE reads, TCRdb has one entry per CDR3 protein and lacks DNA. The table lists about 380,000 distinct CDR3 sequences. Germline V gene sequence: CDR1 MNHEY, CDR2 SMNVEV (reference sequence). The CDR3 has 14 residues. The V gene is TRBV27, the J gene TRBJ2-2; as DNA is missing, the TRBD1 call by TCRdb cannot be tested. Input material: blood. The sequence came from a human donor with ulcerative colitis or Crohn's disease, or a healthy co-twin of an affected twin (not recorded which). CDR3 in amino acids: CASSDRGFAGELFF.